The source of this T cell receptor (beta chain) is a study of beta chain features in type 1 diabetes. Expressed TCRB transcripts were sequenced, since all the RNA that had been isolated was reverse transcribed. Data came from immunoSEQ multiplex PCR; TCRdb stores just in-frame clones and leaves some out. The top ten hold about 0.02% of the sample, which has 850,000 to 900,000 clones, about a sixth seen once. Sequenced: naive CD4+ T cells from blood. The clonotype comes from a woman aged 18-29 years in good health.

Here the CDR3 reads CASSLNPQGQETQYF. The CDR3 DNA follows: TGTGCCAGCAGCTTAAATCCACAGGGACAAGAGACCCAGTACTTC. V usage is TRBV7-3 and J usage is TRBJ2-5, with a tentative D call TRBD1 (6 bases). V was cut by 1 base and J by 2 bases, with 11 bases left in between. In germline, CDR1 is SGHTA, CDR2 FQGTGA. This CDR3 comprises 15 residues.